The 11 T cell receptor beta chains reported below all come from one sample, sequenced in a study of regulatory T cells in long-lasting Graves disease (dated by TCRdb to the early 2020s). What this sample's time point label stands for: newly diagnosed GD, antithyroid drugs for less than 3 months. For both TCR sequencing and RNA sequencing, RNA was extracted from PBMCs using TRIzol. The receptor library was made with multiplex PCR. The sample was run on an Illumina HiSeq 4000. CDR3 regions were amplified by Arm-PCR with iRepertoire HTBI primers to construct TCR beta libraries. TCRdb took the public reads, trimmed them with fastp at Q25, ran MiXCR for clone calling and kept in-frame beta chains. Entries are consolidated by CDR3 protein sequence, retaining the most common genes and DNA. The sample table contains under 300,000 distinct CDR3 sequences; only one count was recorded for 20% of them. Approximately 15% of the sample belongs to the ten largest clones.

The specimen comprised peripheral blood mononuclear cells (PBMCs), sampled at new diagnosis, from a patient treated with antithyroid drugs. These receptor sequences come from a female donor with Graves disease.

This clonotype came up many times. This chain links TRBV7-9 with TRBJ1-2; 9 bases line up with TRBD1. Germline V CDR1 and CDR2: SEHNR, FQNEAQ (reference sequence). The CDR3 has 13 residues. V lost 7 bases and J lost 6; bases outside the gene matches: 6. The CDR3 nucleotides are TGTGCCAGCACCCAGGGGGACAGGGATGGCTACACCTTC. The encoded protein is CASTQGDRDGYTF.

This clonotype has a handful of counts. The chain's CDR3 is CASPWQTPNYGYTF. The CDR3 DNA reads as TGTGCCAGCCCGTGGCAGACCCCTAACTATGGCTACACCTTC. The chain recombines TRBV6-1 with TRBJ1-2, with D uncertain. V gave up 8 bases and J gave up 0 bases, with 13 bases separating them. CDR3 length: 14 amino acids. CDR1 MNHNS and CDR2 SASEGT come from the germline V gene.

The sample holds many counts of this clonotype. V usage is TRBV7-8 and J usage is TRBJ1-4; 8 bases fit TRBD1. J gave up 3 bases and V 4 bases, and 4 bases lay outside the gene matches. The CDR3 sequence is 15 residues long. Germline CDR1 is SGHVS and CDR2 is FQNEAQ. CDR3 DNA sequence: TGTGCCAGCAGCTCCAGGGGGCAAGCTAATGAAAAACTGTTTTTT. Residues: CASSSRGQANEKLFF.

The chain joins TRBV19 to TRBJ1-1; tentatively, D is TRBD1 (5 bases). The V and J ends lost 5 bases and 4 bases respectively, with 14 bases between them. Germline CDR1 and CDR2: LNHDA and SQIVND (reference sequence). This CDR3 region has 14 residues. The CDR3 region has the DNA TGTGCCAGTAGTCCTCACCCCGGGGGCACTGAAGCTTTCTTT. Amino acids: CASSPHPGGTEAFF.

This clonotype appeared many times. This rearrangement joins TRBV18 to TRBJ2-7; 8 positions agree with TRBD1. V shed 3 bases, J shed 4 bases, and the junction held 5 bases outside the gene matches. CDR1 KGHSH and CDR2 LQKENI come from the germline V gene. This CDR3 region has 14 residues. The CDR3 nucleotides read TGTGCCAGCTCACCTGGCCAGGGGGCTTACGAGCAGTACTTC. As protein: CASSPGQGAYEQYF.

The sample holds many counts of this clonotype. The rearrangement uses TRBV11-3 and TRBJ2-7; D might be TRBD1 (5 bases). The CDR3 has 17 residues. V lost 0 bases to trimming and J lost 4 bases, with 19 bases between them. Germline CDR1 reads SGHNT; CDR2 reads YENEEA. Here the CDR3 reads CASSLDLDPWGKYEQYF. The CDR3 DNA reads TGTGCCAGCAGCTTAGATCTGGACCCTTGGGGCAAATACGAGCAGTACTTC.

The rearrangement joins TRBV7-2 to TRBJ2-7; 8 nucleotides line up with TRBD1. The CDR3 sequence is 15 residues long. Per germline, CDR1 SGHTA and CDR2 FQGNSA. The V and J ends lost 6 bases and 6 bases, in that order; junction bases with no gene match: 13. For the CDR3, the DNA is TGTGCCAGCAGGGGCCGCGGACAGGGATCGGCCGAGCAGTACTTC. It translates to CASRGRGQGSAEQYF.

Concerning this clonotype: The final CDR3 position lacks the conserved phenylalanine or tryptophan, pointing to a likely read error. This sequence joins TRBV10-3 and TRBJ2-2; D gene unclear. The V end lost 2 bases, the J end lost 4 bases, and 11 bases lay between the germline ends. There are 15 residues in the CDR3. The germline CDR1 and CDR2 sequences are ENHRY and SYGVKD. CDR3 nucleotide sequence: TGTGCCATCAGTGAGCCCTTAGGGTCCACCGGGGAGCTGTTTCTT. This sequence encodes CAISEPLGSTGELFL.

This clonotype was counted ten times or more. This chain connects TRBV11-2 to TRBJ1-5, with D maybe TRBD1 (6 bases). Trimming pared 1 base from V and 7 bases from J, leaving 14 bases between. Germline CDR1 SGHAT, CDR2 FQNNGV. The CDR3 covers 15 residues. The chain's CDR3 is CASSLGYQGIQPQHF. As DNA, the CDR3 is TGTGCCAGCAGCTTAGGGTACCAGGGGATACAGCCCCAGCATTTT.

This clonotype was seen repeatedly, ten times or more. The chain recombines TRBV7-8 with TRBJ2-7; 9 positions agree with TRBD2. Germline lookup yields CDR1 SGHVS and CDR2 FQNEAQ. Losses at the gene ends were 1 base for V and 6 bases for J; bases not matched to a gene: 10. The CDR3 has 16 residues. The CDR3: CASSLVGSGRGTEQYF. In DNA, the CDR3 is TGTGCCAGCAGCTTAGTTGGTAGCGGGAGAGGGACCGAGCAGTACTTC.

The chain is built from TRBV2 and TRBJ2-2; unclear D gene. The CDR3 has 12 amino acids. V was cut by 8 bases and J by 8 bases, with 12 bases left in between. In germline, CDR1 is SNHLY, CDR2 FYNNEI. This CDR3 reads CASYPRPGELFF. The DNA for the CDR3 is TGTGCCAGCTACCCCCGGCCTGGGGAGCTGTTTTTT.